Below, 17 T cell receptor beta chains from the same sample are listed, as sequenced in a study of blood T cells in healthy people across ages. A second PCR of roughly 7 to 11 cycles used a sample-barcoded 5' primer and a J-beta primer mix. Each CDR3 protein gets one entry after TCRdb re-called the 5' RACE reads with MiXCR. The profile covers about 670,000 distinct CDR3 sequences, with over 40% appearing a single time and 25% to 35% taken by the ten largest. Sequenced material: blood. These receptors all come from an elderly man in good health.

Regarding this clonotype: A read error may be the cause here, since a much bigger clone is one base away. V is TRBV7-9 and J is TRBJ2-3; the D is unclear. Germline V gene data show CDR1 as SEHNR and CDR2 as FQNEAQ (reference sequence). The CDR3 length is 11 residues. In DNA, the CDR3 is TGTGCCAGCAGCACCACAGATGCGCAGTATTTT. This codes for CASSTTDAQYF. The full variable domain, in which reference TRBV7-9 and TRBJ2-3 provide the parts outside the CDR3, is DTGVSQNPRHKITKRGQNVTFRCDPISEHNRLYWYRQTLGQGPEFLTYFQNEAQLEKSRLLSDRFSAERPKGSFSTLEIQRTEQGDSAMYLCASSTTDAQYFGPGTRLTVL.

The V call is TRBV27, the J call TRBJ2-7; a possible D gene is TRBD2 (6 bases). This CDR3 has 19 residues. The ends were cut back, 1 base at V and 1 base at J, with 23 bases in the middle. CDR1 and CDR2 from the germline V gene are MNHEY and SMNVEV (reference sequence). For the CDR3, the DNA is TGTGCCAGCAGTTTATGGGGGGTTCCGGGACCCGCTACTTCCTACGAGCAGTACTTC. Residues: CASSLWGVPGPATSYEQYF.

The chain joins TRBV30 to TRBJ2-4; maybe TRBD2 (5 bases). This CDR3 is 13 amino acids long. Germline CDR1 is GTSNPN and CDR2 is SVGIG (reference sequence). With 2 bases removed from V and 8 bases from J, the gap between germline ends came to 13 bases. This chain's CDR3 is CAWSTKFGDIQYF. The CDR3 DNA reads TGTGCCTGGAGTACGAAGTTCGGGGACATTCAGTACTTC.

The chain recombines TRBV4-1 with TRBJ2-6, with D perhaps matching TRBD2 (6 bases). This CDR3 contains 18 residues. CDR1 and CDR2 (germline): MGHRA, YSYEKL. V dropped 2 bases and J dropped 2 bases, with 16 bases sitting between them. The CDR3 protein is CASSQRVSGGAGANVLTF. The CDR3 bases are TGCGCCAGCAGCCAAAGGGTGTCCGGGGGTGCTGGGGCCAACGTCCTGACTTTC.

This clonotype came up a few times. The rearrangement uses TRBV18 and TRBJ2-7, with 9 bases that match TRBD1. Germline V CDR1 and CDR2: KGHSH, LQKENI. The V segment lost 2 bases and the J segment 4 bases; nucleotides outside the gene matches: 6. This CDR3 is 15 amino acids long. CDR3 protein: CASSPGTGRPYEQYF. DNA for the CDR3: TGTGCCAGCTCACCAGGGACAGGGCGCCCTTACGAGCAGTACTTC. Based on the CDR3 plus reference TRBV18 and TRBJ2-7, the full variable domain is NAGVMQNPRHLVRRRGQEARLRCSPMKGHSHVYWYRQLPEEGLKFMVYLQKENIIDESGMPKERFSAEFPKEGPSILRIQQVVRGDSAAYFCASSPGTGRPYEQYFGPGTRLTVT.

The rearrangement uses TRBV20-1 and TRBJ2-7; possibly TRBD2 for D (7 bases). The ends were cut back, 6 bases at V and 2 bases at J, with 14 bases in the middle. The CDR3 extends over 13 amino acids. The germline V gene has CDR1 DFQATT and CDR2 SNEGSKA (reference sequence). CDR3: CSAGGQSTYEQYF. In nucleotides, the CDR3 is TGCAGTGCCGGGGGGCAGTCAACCTACGAGCAGTACTTC.

The chain has TRBV20-1 and TRBJ2-7; TRBD1 aligns across 7 bases. V was pared by 7 bases and J by 7 bases, with 16 bases of the junction left unmatched. Germline V CDR1 and CDR2: DFQATT, SNEGSKA (reference sequence). The CDR3 is 14 amino acids. CDR3: CSVPRDRAIGEQYF. DNA for the CDR3: TGCAGTGTTCCTCGCGACAGGGCTATAGGGGAGCAGTACTTC.

V is TRBV2 and J is TRBJ2-1; D may be TRBD2 (6 bases). V was trimmed by 4 bases and J by 4 bases, leaving 20 bases between them. The V gene's germline CDR1 is SNHLY and CDR2 FYNNEI. This CDR3 is 17 amino acids long. The CDR3, as DNA: TGTGCCAGCAGTGGTGCCTCAGGAGGGACTGATTACAATGAGCAGTTCTTC. The encoded protein is CASSGASGGTDYNEQFF.

This clonotype occurred a few times. The V and J genes are TRBV11-1 and TRBJ2-3; 7 bases match TRBD2. The V segment lost 2 bases and the J segment 5 bases; nucleotides outside the gene matches: 10. Germline CDR1 is SGHAT and CDR2 is FQDESV (reference sequence). The CDR3 loop spans 16 amino acids. The CDR3 region is CASSLIRAGERDTQYF. The CDR3 nucleotides read TGTGCCAGCAGCTTAATTCGGGCGGGAGAGAGAGATACGCAGTATTTT.

The chain uses TRBV9 and TRBJ2-1; TRBD1 aligns across 9 bases. Germline V CDR1 and CDR2: SGDLS, YYNGEE. J was trimmed by 3 bases and V by 4 bases; bases with no gene match: 14. The CDR3 is 18 residues long. This chain's CDR3 is CASSFSAAGTGSYNEQFF. In DNA form, the CDR3 reads TGTGCCAGCAGCTTTTCCGCCGCCGGGACAGGGAGCTACAATGAGCAGTTCTTC.

V and J are TRBV29-1 and TRBJ1-1, with D maybe TRBD1 (6 bases). Germline-derived CDR1 and CDR2 are SQVTM and ANQGSEA. V was pared by 8 bases and J by 0 bases, with 13 bases between. This CDR3 has 13 amino acids. The CDR3, as DNA: TGCAGCACAAGGGAGGGGGTGAACACTGAAGCTTTCTTT. This sequence encodes CSTREGVNTEAFF.

This clonotype was observed many times. V usage is TRBV4-3 and J usage is TRBJ2-3, with D perhaps given as TRBD1 or TRBD2 (5 bases each). V lost 2 bases to trimming and J lost 2 bases, with 14 bases between them. CDR1 and CDR2 from the germline V gene are LGHNA and YSLEER. This CDR3 comprises 16 residues. The CDR3 loop reads CASSQRPGPATDTQYF. In DNA, the CDR3 is TGCGCCAGCAGCCAACGTCCGGGACCGGCCACAGATACGCAGTATTTT.

This clonotype has just one count. The chain recombines TRBV7-2 with TRBJ2-1; 11 nucleotides agree with TRBD2. V trimming: 0 bases; J trimming: 4 bases; junction bases outside the gene matches: 5. CDR1 and CDR2 (germline): SGHTA, FQGNSA. This CDR3 comprises 17 residues. In nucleotides, the CDR3 is TGTGCCAGCAGCTTAGCGACTAGCGGGGCTAAATACAATGAGCAGTTCTTC. Translating gives CASSLATSGAKYNEQFF.

Only a few counts were recorded for this clonotype. The chain couples TRBV12-3 or TRBV12-4 to TRBJ1-6; D remains unclear. V was clipped by 2 bases and J by 7 bases, with 6 bases between them. This CDR3 has 13 residues. Here the CDR3 DNA reads TGTGCCAGCAGTTTAACAGAGAATTCACCCCTCCACTTT. Translating it yields CASSLTENSPLHF.

J is TRBJ1-5 and V is TRBV7-2; the D gene is possibly TRBD1 (6 bases). Germline values: CDR1 SGHTA, CDR2 FQGNSA. The CDR3 runs to 13 residues. CDR3 bases: TGTGCTACATCTCAGGGGATGAATCAGCCCCAGCATTTT. Its translation: CATSQGMNQPQHF.

This clonotype has more than one count but fewer than ten. This chain's CDR3 is CASGPGTGPYNEQFF. The CDR3 region has the DNA TGTGCTAGTGGTCCGGGGACAGGACCCTACAATGAGCAGTTCTTC. The chain is built from TRBV12-5 and TRBJ2-1; 8 nucleotides align to TRBD1. CDR3 length: 15 amino acids. V was pared by 5 bases and J by 2 bases, with 5 bases of the junction left unmatched. Germline V gives CDR1 LGHNT, CDR2 FRNRAP.

CDR3 nucleotide sequence: TGTGCCATGAGCCGGGCTCTTCAAGGGGGAGAGCAGTACTTC. As protein: CAMSRALQGGEQYF. The chain uses TRBV6-2 or TRBV6-3 and TRBJ2-5, with a possible D match to TRBD1 (6 bases). CDR1 is MNHEY and CDR2 is SVGEGT in the germline V gene. The V gene lost 10 bases and the J gene lost 11 bases, with 26 bases spanning the gap. The CDR3 has 14 amino acids.